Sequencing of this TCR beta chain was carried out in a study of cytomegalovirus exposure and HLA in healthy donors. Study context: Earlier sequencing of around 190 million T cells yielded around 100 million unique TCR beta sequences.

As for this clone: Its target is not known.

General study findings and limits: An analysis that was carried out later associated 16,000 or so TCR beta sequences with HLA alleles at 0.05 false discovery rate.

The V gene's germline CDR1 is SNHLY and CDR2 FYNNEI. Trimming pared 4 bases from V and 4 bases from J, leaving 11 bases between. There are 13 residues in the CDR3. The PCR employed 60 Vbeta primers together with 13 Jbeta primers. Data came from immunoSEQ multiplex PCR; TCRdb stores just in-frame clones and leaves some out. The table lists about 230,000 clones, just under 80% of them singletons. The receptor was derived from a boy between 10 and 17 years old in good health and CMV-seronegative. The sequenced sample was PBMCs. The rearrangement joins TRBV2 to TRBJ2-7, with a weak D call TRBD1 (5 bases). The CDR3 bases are TGTGCCAGCAGTGTCCTAGGGGTTTACGAGCAGTACTTC. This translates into CASSVLGVYEQYF.